The 19 T cell receptor beta chains below all came from one sample that was sequenced in a study of human T cells and chemical hapten exposure (dated by TCRdb to the early 2020s). The protocol used for the library was RACE. Sequencer: NextSeq 500. TCRdb reran the public reads through fastp at Q25 and MiXCR, keeping productive beta chains. A single entry per CDR3 protein holds the most common genes and DNA from its merged rows. In all, the sample holds 65,000 to 85,000 distinct CDR3 sequences, and 10% of those were seen once. The ten most abundant clones make up about 1.4% of the sample. In the paper's terms, the time point label means: patch test 1, 2 weeks after DPC sensitization. Explained via the paper, the treatment or condition label denotes: therapeutic diphenylcyclopropenone sensitization with weekly scalp DPC. This sample comprised whole blood, obtained in connection with sensitization to the hapten diphenylcyclopropenone (DPC). The source is a woman in her 50s with alopecia areata. Some clones in this sample may be carry-over from other donors' samples.

The genes are TRBV28 and TRBJ1-1; D uncertain. V lost 6 bases, J lost 11 bases, and 16 bases lay in between. This CDR3 is 12 amino acids long. Germline V gene lookup returns CDR1 MDHEN and CDR2 SYDVKM. The CDR3 DNA is TGTGCCAGCAGCCTGAAATGGCTGGGGGCTTTCTTT. Its protein product is CASSLKWLGAFF.

Only a few counts were recorded for this clonotype. This chain links TRBV5-1 with TRBJ1-1; 7 bases align to TRBD1. Trimming at V came to 4 bases and at J to 0 bases, leaving 9 bases not matched to a gene. This CDR3 is 16 amino acids long. Germline CDR1 is SGHRS and CDR2 is YFSETQ. The CDR3 DNA reads TGCGCCAGCAGCCTCACCGGGACAGCCATGAACACTGAAGCTTTCTTT. Translated, it gives CASSLTGTAMNTEAFF.

A note on this clonotype: This may stem from a read error, because a much larger clone lies one nucleotide away. This chain uses TRBV12-3 or TRBV12-4 with TRBJ2-7; D is ambiguous. The CDR3 totals 14 residues. Trimming shortened V by 6 bases and J by 2 bases, and 14 bases separated the two germline ends. The CDR3 DNA reads TGTGCCAGCAGCCCACCTAGTCGCCCCTACGAGCAGTACTTC. Translation gives CASSPPSRPYEQYF.

This clonotype was observed a few times. This chain links TRBV7-9 with TRBJ1-1; TRBD1 might be the D (5 bases). The CDR3 contains 14 residues. V lost 6 bases and J 6 bases, leaving 17 bases between the germline ends. Germline values: CDR1 SEHNR, CDR2 FQNEAQ (reference sequence). The CDR3 DNA follows: TGTGCCAGCAGACGGGACTCAAGAGGGTCTGAAGCTTTCTTT. It translates to CASRRDSRGSEAFF.

V gene TRBV5-1 combines with J gene TRBJ2-1, with D perhaps matching TRBD2 (6 bases). Germline lookup yields CDR1 SGHRS and CDR2 YFSETQ. The CDR3 sequence is 14 residues long. V gave up 4 bases and J gave up 5 bases, with 13 bases separating them. CDR3 sequence: CASSQGLDHNEQFF. The CDR3 region has the DNA TGCGCCAGCAGCCAGGGACTGGACCACAATGAGCAGTTCTTC.

This clonotype was seen more than once but under ten times. The chain couples TRBV29-1 to TRBJ1-1; D unclear. Germline V gene sequence: CDR1 SQVTM, CDR2 ANQGSEA. The length of the CDR3 is 10 residues. Trimming pared 5 bases from V and 11 bases from J, leaving 12 bases between. The CDR3: CSVKGVRAFF. The CDR3 coding sequence is TGCAGCGTTAAAGGAGTTCGGGCTTTCTTT.

The V call is TRBV6-2 or TRBV6-3, the J call TRBJ2-3; D may be TRBD1 (5 bases). The length of the CDR3 is 14 residues. The germline gives CDR1 MNHEY, CDR2 SVGEGT. V gave up 2 bases and J gave up 1 base, with 7 bases separating them. Written as DNA, the CDR3 is TGTGCCAGCAGTTACCTGGGGCGCACAGATACGCAGTATTTT. Amino acids: CASSYLGRTDTQYF.

This clonotype came up a few times. The chain recombines TRBV12-3 or TRBV12-4 with TRBJ2-1, with TRBD2 as a possible D gene (6 bases). V gave up 6 bases and J gave up 10 bases, with 22 bases separating them. The CDR3 extends over 15 amino acids. The CDR3: CASSPGTVPNSEQFF. The DNA for the CDR3 is TGTGCCAGCAGCCCTGGGACTGTACCCAATTCCGAGCAGTTCTTC.

This clonotype was picked up a small number of times. V usage is TRBV18 and J usage is TRBJ1-4; D not certain. CDR3 length: 15 amino acids. V lost 3 bases to trimming and J lost 0 bases, with 8 bases between them. The germline V gene has CDR1 KGHSH and CDR2 LQKENI. The CDR3, as DNA: TGTGCCAGCTCACCGGATGTGGCAACTAATGAAAAACTGTTTTTT. The encoded protein is CASSPDVATNEKLFF.

V is TRBV19 and J is TRBJ2-3, with D possibly being TRBD2 (6 bases). V gave up 8 bases and J gave up 3 bases, with 12 bases separating them. The CDR3 runs 13 residues. CDR1 and CDR2 (germline): LNHDA, SQIVND (reference sequence). The CDR3: CASGDGGTDTQYF. CDR3 DNA sequence: TGTGCCAGTGGGGACGGGGGAACAGATACGCAGTATTTT. Full variable domain (rest looked up from reference TRBV19 and TRBJ2-3): DGGITQSPKYLFRKEGQNVTLSCEQNLNHDAMYWYRQDPGQGLRLIYYSQIVNDFQKGDIAEGYSVSREKKESFPLTVTSAQKNPTAFYLCASGDGGTDTQYFGPGTRLTVL.

This clonotype showed up many times. This chain connects TRBV21-1 to TRBJ2-7; the table gives TRBD1 as D, unverified against the DNA. TRBV21-1 is noted as a pseudogene. The CDR3 is 17 residues long. The CDR3 reads CASSISGGDRDFNEQYF. CDR3 coding DNA: TGTGCCAGCAGCATCTCCGGGGGAGACAGGGATTTCAACGAGCAGTACTTC.

This clonotype was seen a few times. This sequence joins TRBV9 and TRBJ2-1; D uncertain. The germline gives CDR1 SGDLS, CDR2 YYNGEE. This CDR3 has 15 amino acids. V was pared by 0 bases and J by 0 bases, with 7 bases between. This CDR3 reads CASSVVGFSYNEQFF. The CDR3 DNA reads as TGTGCCAGCAGCGTAGTGGGGTTCTCCTACAATGAGCAGTTCTTC.

This clonotype has just a few counts. The chain combines TRBV11-2 with TRBJ2-5; tentative D call: TRBD2 (6 bases). CDR1 is SGHAT, CDR2 FQNNGV, per germline. The CDR3 has 13 amino acids. The V and J ends lost 5 bases and 4 bases respectively, with 11 bases between them. This chain's CDR3 is CASSRRESETQYF. The CDR3 DNA reads as TGTGCCAGCAGCCGACGGGAGTCAGAGACCCAGTACTTC.

There are many counts of this clonotype. V and J are TRBV11-2 and TRBJ1-1, with 7 nucleotides matching TRBD1. Per the germline V gene, CDR1 is SGHAT and CDR2 is FQNNGV. Germline trimming cut 5 bases from V and 2 bases from J; bases unmatched to any gene: 5. The CDR3 spans 14 residues. The CDR3 sequence is CASSPRDRNTEAFF. The CDR3 region has the DNA TGTGCCAGCAGCCCCCGGGACAGAAACACTGAAGCTTTCTTT.

DNA for the CDR3: TGTGCCAGCAGCCAAGGAGGACAGGACAATCAGCCCCAGCATTTT. Translating gives CASSQGGQDNQPQHF. The chain employs TRBV3-1 and TRBJ1-5; 7 positions match TRBD1. Trimming at V came to 1 base and at J to 3 bases, leaving 3 bases not matched to a gene. The CDR3 sequence is 15 residues long. Germline V gives CDR1 LGHDT, CDR2 YNNKEL (reference sequence).

J is TRBJ1-1 and V is TRBV7-9; D call uncertain. Trimming stripped 5 bases from V and 1 base from J, with 8 bases between. This CDR3 is 13 amino acids long. Germline CDR1 reads SEHNR; CDR2 reads FQNEAQ (reference sequence). The CDR3 loop reads CASSMAGNTEAFF. The CDR3 nucleotides are TGTGCCAGCAGCATGGCGGGGAACACTGAAGCTTTCTTT. The entire variable domain, with the rest obtained from reference TRBV7-9 and TRBJ1-1, is as follows: DTGVSQNPRHKITKRGQNVTFRCDPISEHNRLYWYRQTLGQGPEFLTYFQNEAQLEKSRLLSDRFSAERPKGSFSTLEIQRTEQGDSAMYLCASSMAGNTEAFFGQGTRLTVV.

This clonotype was seen repeatedly, ten times or more. CDR3 in amino acids: CASSLESSSYNEQFF. The CDR3 nucleotides are TGTGCCAGCAGCTTAGAGTCAAGCTCCTACAATGAGCAGTTCTTC. J is TRBJ2-1 and V is TRBV11-2; D remains unclear. Trimming pared 0 bases from V and 0 bases from J, leaving 6 bases between. This CDR3 is built from 15 residues. Germline V gives CDR1 SGHAT, CDR2 FQNNGV.

This clonotype has a handful of counts. The chain combines TRBV29-1 with TRBJ2-1; D ambiguous. V lost 4 bases and J 3 bases, leaving 7 bases between the germline ends. Per the germline V gene, CDR1 is SQVTM and CDR2 is ANQGSEA. There are 12 residues in the CDR3. The CDR3, as DNA: TGCAGCGTTGTTGGCAGCTACAATGAGCAGTTCTTC. Encoded protein: CSVVGSYNEQFF.

This clonotype turned up a few times. The V call is TRBV9, the J call TRBJ1-3; D is perhaps TRBD1 (5 bases). Germline V CDR1 and CDR2: SGDLS, YYNGEE. Trimming pared 3 bases from V and 2 bases from J, leaving 9 bases between. The CDR3 is made up of 14 amino acids. The CDR3 DNA follows: TGTGCCAGCAGCGCGGGGACCCCTGGAAACACCATATATTTT. This translates into CASSAGTPGNTIYF.